This TCR beta chain was obtained from a study of T cell changes during pregnancy in multiple sclerosis. CDR1 and CDR2 (germline): MNHEY, SMNVEV (reference sequence). The CDR3 runs 15 residues. Trimming removed 2 bases from V and 3 bases from J; junction bases left unmatched: 4. Using immunoSEQ multiplex PCR, the repertoire was profiled, and TCRdb retains in-frame clones only, with some absent. The sample yields under 50,000 clones, approximately 90% seen once. This clonotype originated in a female donor in good health, enrolled as a control in a pregnancy study. J is TRBJ2-4 and V is TRBV27, with 7 bases aligning to TRBD1. Sequencing used CD4+ T cells from peripheral blood mononuclear cells, obtained in the first trimester of pregnancy. The CDR3 loop is CASSLNSGGKNIQYF. Here the CDR3 DNA reads TGTGCCAGCAGTTTAAATTCAGGGGGCAAAAACATTCAGTACTTC.